This T cell receptor (beta chain) was profiled in a study of identical twins' blood T cells. For the study at large: About six alpha and roughly 6 beta libraries together yielded 54 million or so reads.

The CDR3 loop spans 14 amino acids. V was pared by 11 bases and J by 4 bases, with 10 bases of the junction left unmatched. Authors' data handling: Clonotypes per individual ranged from about 95,000 to nearly 550,000. Via MiXCR, TCRdb re-called the 5' RACE reads, giving one row per CDR3 protein. The authors' filters were not applied to this entry. The sample lists roughly 340,000 distinct CDR3 sequences, over 25% seen once, with roughly 6.1% in the top ten. Likely shared infections and vaccines: all three twin pairs were reared together. Sequencing was done on a sample of PBMCs. The chain combines TRBV12-3 or TRBV12-4 with TRBJ1-1; TRBD1 agrees at 10 bases. The sequence came from a woman aged 18-49 years in good health. CDR3 nucleotide sequence: TGTGCCGGCACCCGGACAGGGGGAGGCACTGAAGCTTTCTTT. Protein sequence: CAGTRTGGGTEAFF.